These 20 T cell receptor beta chains share one sample of origin, sequenced in a study of blood T cell repertoires in COVID-19. Only in-frame clones appear in the TCRdb table, and some are missing; sequencing was by immunoSEQ multiplex PCR. Among nearly 300,000 clones listed, roughly 89% were seen once. Source material: PBMCs or T cells enriched from blood (not recorded which). The receptors originated from a woman between 50 and 59 years old who had been exposed to COVID-19.

The rearrangement uses TRBV13 and TRBJ2-5, with 12 bases identical to TRBD2. CDR1 is PRHDT, CDR2 FYEKMQ, per germline (reference sequence). V lost 5 bases and J lost 5; bases outside the gene matches: 12. The CDR3 contains 17 residues. CDR3 coding DNA: TGTGCCAGCAGCACCCCTAGCGGGGGGGCCCTTCGGGAGACCCAGTACTTC. Its protein product is CASSTPSGGALRETQYF. The entire variable domain, with the rest obtained from reference TRBV13 and TRBJ2-5, is as follows: AAGVIQSPRHLIKEKRETATLKCYPIPRHDTVYWYQQGPGQDPQFLISFYEKMQSDKGSIPDRFSAQQFSDYHSELNMSSLELGDSALYFCASSTPSGGALRETQYFGPGTRLLVL.

The rearrangement links TRBV28 to TRBJ1-5, with D unclear. Germline CDR1 MDHEN, CDR2 SYDVKM. The CDR3 covers 17 residues. V lost 2 bases, J lost 0 bases, and 14 bases lay in between. CDR3 loop: CASSLAFGVNSNQPQHF. DNA of the CDR3: TGTGCCAGCAGTTTAGCGTTCGGGGTGAATAGCAATCAGCCCCAGCATTTT.

This clone has a handful of counts. The rearrangement joins TRBV4-1 to TRBJ1-1, with D hard to call. The CDR3 totals 15 residues. With 0 bases removed from V and 1 base from J, the gap between germline ends came to 9 bases. Germline V gene sequence: CDR1 MGHRA, CDR2 YSYEKL. The CDR3 coding sequence is TGCGCCAGCAGCCAAGACGCGGCCCGGAACACTGAAGCTTTCTTT. This encodes CASSQDAARNTEAFF.

The chain carries TRBV6-5 and TRBJ2-7, with 7 bases matching TRBD2. Germline CDR1 and CDR2: MNHEY and SVGAGI. This CDR3 region has 16 residues. V gave up 1 base and J gave up 2 bases; unmatched junction bases: 8. CDR3 protein: CASSYWGGLEAYEQYF. The CDR3 DNA reads TGTGCCAGCAGTTACTGGGGAGGGTTGGAGGCCTACGAGCAGTACTTC.

The rearrangement joins TRBV11-1 to TRBJ1-1; D uncertain. This CDR3 comprises 13 residues. The germline V gene has CDR1 SGHAT and CDR2 FQDESV (reference sequence). V dropped 5 bases and J dropped 1 base, with 8 bases sitting between them. The CDR3 here is CASSLRENTEAFF. CDR3 in DNA: TGTGCCAGCAGCCTTCGGGAGAACACTGAAGCTTTCTTT.

The table lists this clone with a count of one. The chain is built from TRBV27 and TRBJ2-7; 12 positions match TRBD2. V was clipped by 7 bases and J by 1 base; unmatched bases: 8. Germline V gene lookup returns CDR1 MNHEY and CDR2 SMNVEV (reference sequence). CDR3 length equals 16 residues. The CDR3 DNA sequence: TGTGCCAGCACTCCTGGACTAGCGGGGTATTCCTACGAGCAGTACTTC. This codes for CASTPGLAGYSYEQYF.

The rearrangement uses TRBV19 and TRBJ1-5, with 9 bases identical to TRBD1. Looked up from germline, CDR1 is LNHDA and CDR2 is SQIVND (reference sequence). This CDR3 is built from 14 residues. Trimming took 6 bases from V and 7 from J; bases not matched to a gene: 7. The CDR3 sequence is CASRGTGTQQPQHF. CDR3 DNA sequence: TGTGCCAGTAGGGGGACAGGGACGCAGCAGCCCCAGCATTTT.

The chain has TRBV25-1 and TRBJ2-2; D unresolved. Per germline, CDR1 MGHDK and CDR2 SYGVNS. V was trimmed by 2 bases and J by 0 bases, leaving 16 bases between them. The CDR3 loop spans 18 amino acids. Here the CDR3 reads CASSEGSGLIANTGELFF. Written as DNA, the CDR3 is TGTGCCAGCAGTGAAGGCTCGGGTCTAATCGCGAACACCGGGGAGCTGTTTTTT.

The V call is TRBV5-4, the J call TRBJ2-1; D remains ambiguous. The CDR3 has 15 residues. The V end lost 1 base, the J end lost 4 bases, and 12 bases lay between the germline ends. Looked up from germline, CDR1 is SGHNT and CDR2 is YYREEE (reference sequence). The CDR3 loop reads CASSLTSEPYNEQFF. CDR3 coding DNA: TGTGCCAGCAGCTTGACCAGCGAACCTTACAATGAGCAGTTCTTC.

This clone was seen many times. The CDR3 DNA sequence: TGCAGCGTTGTTCCGGGGACAGATACGCAGTATTTT. This gives the protein CSVVPGTDTQYF. The V and J genes are TRBV29-1 and TRBJ2-3; TRBD2 might be the D (5 bases). The CDR3 contains 12 residues. Trimming took 4 bases from V and 3 from J, leaving 8 bases between them. From germline, CDR1 is SQVTM and CDR2 ANQGSEA.

The rearrangement links TRBV5-6 to TRBJ1-5, with TRBD1 as a possible D gene (5 bases). The V end was cut by 1 base, the J end by 4 bases, with 12 bases between. The CDR3 consists of 15 residues. Germline CDR1 is SGHDT and CDR2 is YYEEEE. The CDR3 spells CASSLLGGPNQPQHF. DNA of the CDR3: TGTGCCAGCAGCTTGTTGGGGGGACCAAATCAGCCCCAGCATTTT.

The V and J genes are TRBV27 and TRBJ2-1; D might be TRBD2 (7 bases). V lost 5 bases and J 6 bases, leaving 17 bases between the germline ends. Germline CDR1 and CDR2: MNHEY and SMNVEV (reference sequence). CDR3 length: 15 amino acids. The CDR3 loop reads CASSEVGGPANEQFF. Here the CDR3 DNA reads TGTGCCAGCAGTGAGGTGGGGGGGCCGGCCAATGAGCAGTTCTTC.

Written as DNA, the CDR3 is TGTGCCAGCAGTTTCGACATTGGCTACACCTTC. This gives the protein CASSFDIGYTF. The rearrangement uses TRBV6-5 and TRBJ1-2; no reliable D call. The CDR3 totals 11 residues. Between the trimmed V and J ends, which lost 4 bases and 7 bases, there was a span of 7 bases. Germline values: CDR1 MNHEY, CDR2 SVGAGI.

The J gene is TRBJ2-2, the V gene TRBV11-3, with a weak D call TRBD1 (5 bases). The CDR3 extends over 15 amino acids. Germline loops: CDR1 SGHNT, CDR2 YENEEA. Deletions cut 5 bases from V and 1 base from J, with 11 bases between. As DNA, the CDR3 is TGTGCCAGCAGCCCAGTAGGGGAGAACACCGGGGAGCTGTTTTTT. It translates to CASSPVGENTGELFF.

This clone has only one observation. This chain connects TRBV19 to TRBJ1-6; the match to TRBD1 covers 8 bases. V lost 1 base, J lost 10 bases, and 6 bases stayed unmatched. CDR3 length equals 15 residues. Germline loops: CDR1 LNHDA, CDR2 SQIVND (reference sequence). DNA of the CDR3: TGTGCCAGTAGTATAGGACAGGGGAATGGCTCACCCCTCCACTTT. It is translated as CASSIGQGNGSPLHF.

The rearrangement links TRBV19 to TRBJ1-2, with D unresolved. Germline values: CDR1 LNHDA, CDR2 SQIVND (reference sequence). V was pared by 6 bases and J by 8 bases, with 19 bases between. The CDR3 totals 14 residues. The CDR3 sequence is CASSPQDLIHGYTF. The CDR3 DNA reads TGTGCCAGTAGCCCCCAGGATCTCATTCACGGCTACACCTTC.

The chain couples TRBV6-5 to TRBJ1-6; maybe TRBD1 (6 bases). Trimming took 8 bases from V and 4 from J, leaving 15 bases between them. CDR3 length: 15 residues. In germline, CDR1 is MNHEY, CDR2 SVGAGI. CDR3 sequence (DNA): TGTGCCAGCCGAACCGGGACACTTTATAATTCACCCCTCCACTTT. Translated: CASRTGTLYNSPLHF.

V is TRBV7-2 and J is TRBJ1-2; D gene unclear. This CDR3 has 13 amino acids. CDR1 is SGHTA, CDR2 FQGNSA, per germline. V was trimmed by 1 base and J by 4 bases, leaving 7 bases between them. This CDR3 reads CASSLGLSYGYTF. The CDR3 DNA reads as TGTGCCAGCAGCTTAGGACTTTCCTATGGCTACACCTTC.

The V and J genes are TRBV4-1 and TRBJ1-4; possibly TRBD1 for D (6 bases). Per the germline V gene, CDR1 is MGHRA and CDR2 is YSYEKL. The germline V and J ends were trimmed by 2 bases and 4 bases, with 17 bases remaining between them. The CDR3 has 17 amino acids. CDR3: CASSQPLGRGVNEKLFF. CDR3 in DNA: TGCGCCAGCAGCCAACCCCTTGGGAGGGGGGTTAATGAAAAACTGTTTTTT.

The J gene is TRBJ2-1, the V gene TRBV7-9; 8 bases are shared with TRBD1. There are 15 residues in the CDR3. The germline V gene has CDR1 SEHNR and CDR2 FQNEAQ (reference sequence). With 3 bases clipped from V and 8 bases from J, the junction kept 9 bases outside the gene matches. CDR3 nucleotides: TGTGCCAGCAGCTTCGGCCAGGGGGCTTTACATGAGCAGTTCTTC. It is translated as CASSFGQGALHEQFF.